Below, 26 T cell receptor beta chains from the same sample are listed, as sequenced in a study of T cell changes during pregnancy in multiple sclerosis. Libraries were prepared by immunoSEQ multiplex PCR; TCRdb keeps only in-frame clonotypes and omits some of them. This table has approximately 70,000 clones, roughly nine tenths appearing once. Sequenced material: peripheral blood, taken after pregnancy. These receptors were taken from a female donor with multiple sclerosis, enrolled in a pregnancy study.

The chain has TRBV6-5 and TRBJ1-1; 8 bases map to TRBD1. The germline V gene has CDR1 MNHEY and CDR2 SVGAGI. J gave up 1 base and V 2 bases, and 6 bases lay outside the gene matches. This CDR3 region has 16 residues. CDR3: CASSYLGGQGNTEAFF. The CDR3 DNA is TGTGCCAGCAGTTACCTCGGTGGACAGGGGAACACTGAAGCTTTCTTT.

The chain links TRBV9 to TRBJ2-1; 8 positions match TRBD2. This CDR3 comprises 15 residues. CDR1 SGDLS and CDR2 YYNGEE come from the germline V gene. V was clipped by 3 bases and J by 0 bases; unmatched bases: 2. In DNA form, the CDR3 reads TGTGCCAGCAGCGCCAGCGGGAGCTCCTACAATGAGCAGTTCTTC. Its protein product is CASSASGSSYNEQFF. The full variable domain, its missing parts supplied by reference TRBV9 and TRBJ2-1, is DSGVTQTPKHLITATGQRVTLRCSPRSGDLSVYWYQQSLDQGLQFLIQYYNGEERAKGNILERFSAQQFPDLHSELNLSSLELGDSALYFCASSASGSSYNEQFFGPGTRLTVL.

The chain is built from TRBV4-3 and TRBJ1-2; D remains ambiguous. V gave up 1 base and J gave up 1 base, with 4 bases separating them. The CDR3 totals 13 residues. Germline assignment: CDR1 LGHNA and CDR2 YSLEER. The CDR3 DNA is TGCGCCAGCAGCCAAGTCAGTAACTATGGCTACACCTTC. This gives the protein CASSQVSNYGYTF.

The rearrangement links TRBV2 to TRBJ2-1; D ambiguous. In germline, CDR1 is SNHLY, CDR2 FYNNEI. V was clipped by 7 bases and J by 0 bases, with 13 bases between them. The CDR3 is 15 amino acids. CDR3 residues: CASKTLSSSYNEQFF. The CDR3 region has the DNA TGTGCCAGCAAGACACTTTCAAGCTCCTACAATGAGCAGTTCTTC.

The CDR3 region has the DNA TGTGCCAGCAGCTTGAACGGAGGAGGGTACGAAAAACTGTTTTTT. Amino acid sequence: CASSLNGGGYEKLFF. This rearrangement joins TRBV7-9 to TRBJ1-4, with unresolved D. The germline CDR1 and CDR2 sequences are SEHNR and FQNEAQ (reference sequence). The CDR3 length is 15 residues. V lost 3 bases and J 8 bases, leaving 16 bases between the germline ends.

The chain combines TRBV4-3 with TRBJ2-1; D gene uncertain. The V and J ends lost 0 bases and 0 bases respectively, with 9 bases between them. Per the germline V gene, CDR1 is LGHNA and CDR2 is YSLEER. CDR3 length: 16 residues. In nucleotides, the CDR3 is TGCGCCAGCAGCCAAGATAAAGCCAACTCCTACAATGAGCAGTTCTTC. This codes for CASSQDKANSYNEQFF.

This clone occurred a few times. This chain links TRBV19 with TRBJ1-1; no definite D call. Per germline, CDR1 LNHDA and CDR2 SQIVND (reference sequence). The CDR3 is made up of 15 amino acids. V was clipped by 6 bases and J by 6 bases, with 20 bases between them. In DNA, the CDR3 is TGTGCCAGTAGCCATGATAGGTTGGAGGCCGCTGAAGCTTTCTTT. Amino acids: CASSHDRLEAAEAFF.

This clone was recorded only once. The chain carries TRBV6-6 and TRBJ1-4; 9 nucleotides line up with TRBD1. Trimming at V came to 10 bases and at J to 8 bases, leaving 11 bases not matched to a gene. CDR3 length: 14 amino acids. Germline CDR1 and CDR2: MNHNY and SVGAGI (reference sequence). The CDR3 bases are TGTGCCACCTGGGGACAGGGACGGGACGAAAAACTGTTTTTT. Encoded protein: CATWGQGRDEKLFF.

This clone was detected once. The chain joins TRBV10-3 to TRBJ2-3; 9 bases are a match to TRBD1. CDR1 is ENHRY and CDR2 is SYGVKD in the germline V gene. J lost 4 bases, V lost 5 bases, and 7 bases had no gene match. The CDR3 is made up of 15 amino acids. Here the CDR3 reads CAISFGQGIADTQYF. Here the CDR3 DNA reads TGTGCCATCAGTTTTGGACAGGGGATAGCAGATACGCAGTATTTT.

The chain recombines TRBV19 with TRBJ1-5, with D unresolved. The CDR3 loop spans 16 amino acids. Germline V gives CDR1 LNHDA, CDR2 SQIVND (reference sequence). V was clipped by 4 bases and J by 3 bases, with 16 bases between them. The CDR3 region has the DNA TGTGCCAGTAGTAATGCCAGGCCAAGCTTCAATCAGCCCCAGCATTTT. It encodes CASSNARPSFNQPQHF.

The rearrangement uses TRBV11-2 and TRBJ2-7; TRBD1 matches at 9 bases. The germline CDR1 and CDR2 sequences are SGHAT and FQNNGV. V trimming: 5 bases; J trimming: 3 bases; junction bases outside the gene matches: 11. This CDR3 has 16 amino acids. Written as DNA, the CDR3 is TGTGCCAGCAGCCCGGGGAGAGGGACAGGGATCTACGAGCAGTACTTC. This gives the protein CASSPGRGTGIYEQYF.

This sequence joins TRBV27 and TRBJ1-5; no definite D call. Germline CDR1 is MNHEY and CDR2 is SMNVEV (reference sequence). This CDR3 contains 14 residues. Between the trimmed V and J ends, which lost 5 bases and 4 bases, there was a span of 12 bases. The CDR3 loop reads CASSPLPLNQPQHF. The CDR3, as DNA: TGTGCCAGCAGTCCCCTCCCTTTGAATCAGCCCCAGCATTTT.

The J gene is TRBJ2-3, the V gene TRBV5-1; D not certain. The CDR3 extends over 16 amino acids. CDR1 SGHRS and CDR2 YFSETQ come from the germline V gene. Deletions cut 1 base from V and 2 bases from J, with 14 bases between. The CDR3 is CASSLPGHVPTDTQYF. The CDR3 region has the DNA TGCGCCAGCAGCTTGCCGGGTCATGTACCCACAGATACGCAGTATTTT.

The J gene is TRBJ1-2, the V gene TRBV9; the D is unclear. Trimming removed 1 base from V and 6 bases from J, with 10 bases in between. CDR3 length equals 13 residues. The germline gives CDR1 SGDLS, CDR2 YYNGEE. The CDR3 region is CASSVSPVNGYTF. In DNA form, the CDR3 reads TGTGCCAGCAGCGTATCCCCAGTAAATGGCTACACCTTC.

The chain links TRBV2 to TRBJ1-1; 11 bases are a match to TRBD1. The CDR3 has 18 residues. Germline V gives CDR1 SNHLY, CDR2 FYNNEI. After removal of 4 bases from V and 4 bases from J, the junction contained 14 bases not matched to a gene. Written as DNA, the CDR3 is TGTGCCAGCAGTGCGGCAGCGGACAGGGGGCTTTTGAGCACTGAAGCTTTCTTT. This translates into CASSAAADRGLLSTEAFF.

The chain employs TRBV7-9 and TRBJ2-7; 8 nucleotides align to TRBD1. This CDR3 spans 14 amino acids. V was pared by 4 bases and J by 5 bases, with 7 bases of the junction left unmatched. The germline gives CDR1 SEHNR, CDR2 FQNEAQ (reference sequence). The CDR3 spells CASSSMDRDNEQYF. The DNA of the CDR3 is TGTGCCAGCAGCTCGATGGACAGGGACAACGAGCAGTACTTC.

This clone occurred once. DNA for the CDR3: TGTGCCAGCAGTCGAGGGACAGGGAACACTGAAGCTTTCTTT. Protein sequence: CASSRGTGNTEAFF. The rearrangement uses TRBV6-5 and TRBJ1-1; 8 bases map to TRBD1. With 5 bases clipped from V and 1 base from J, the junction kept 3 bases outside the gene matches. Germline CDR1 MNHEY, CDR2 SVGAGI. This CDR3 has 14 residues.

The chain has TRBV10-3 and TRBJ1-4, with 8 bases matching TRBD1. CDR1 is ENHRY and CDR2 is SYGVKD in the germline V gene. V gave up 6 bases and J gave up 3 bases; unmatched junction bases: 3. This CDR3 comprises 14 residues. The CDR3 DNA reads as TGTGCCATCAGGGCGACAGGGGCTAATGAAAAACTGTTTTTT. It codes for CAIRATGANEKLFF.

V is TRBV4-2 and J is TRBJ2-1; maybe TRBD2 (5 bases). V was cut by 0 bases and J by 5 bases, with 11 bases left in between. Germline V gives CDR1 LGHNA, CDR2 YNFKEQ. The CDR3 runs 15 residues. This chain's CDR3 is CASSQENGRNNEQFF. DNA for the CDR3: TGTGCCAGCAGCCAAGAAAATGGGAGAAACAATGAGCAGTTCTTC.

The chain carries TRBV4-1 and TRBJ2-2; D unresolved. V was trimmed by 1 base and J by 7 bases, leaving 4 bases between them. The CDR3 is 12 residues long. Germline CDR1 reads MGHRA; CDR2 reads YSYEKL. In DNA form, the CDR3 reads TGCGCCAGCAGCCAAGTTAACGGGGAGCTGTTTTTT. Protein: CASSQVNGELFF.

The chain uses TRBV5-1 and TRBJ1-1; no firm D call. Between the trimmed V and J ends, which lost 4 bases and 4 bases, there was a span of 14 bases. The CDR3 is 14 residues long. Germline CDR1 is SGHRS and CDR2 is YFSETQ. The DNA of the CDR3 is TGCGCCAGCAGCCCTCGGGGAGGCGGCACTGAAGCTTTCTTT. Its protein is CASSPRGGGTEAFF.

The J gene is TRBJ2-7, the V gene TRBV28; D is perhaps TRBD2 (5 bases). V gave up 3 bases and J gave up 6 bases, with 15 bases separating them. This CDR3 contains 14 residues. CDR1 is MDHEN and CDR2 is SYDVKM in the germline V gene. CDR3 sequence (DNA): TGTGCCAGCAGTTTCCCCCGGGGATCGGCCGAGCAGTACTTC. Protein sequence: CASSFPRGSAEQYF.

This clone was recorded a few times. V and J are TRBV7-9 and TRBJ1-2; TRBD1 might be the D (6 bases). The length of the CDR3 is 13 residues. With 5 bases removed from V and 8 bases from J, the gap between germline ends came to 15 bases. Germline V gene sequence: CDR1 SEHNR, CDR2 FQNEAQ (reference sequence). CDR3 in DNA: TGTGCCAGCAGCCGACCACAGGGCTGGGGCTACACCTTC. Amino acids: CASSRPQGWGYTF.

This clone was seen once. The rearrangement links TRBV29-1 to TRBJ1-2, with D tentatively TRBD1 (5 bases). The CDR3 consists of 12 residues. V lost 7 bases and J 8 bases, leaving 17 bases between the germline ends. Germline CDR1 SQVTM, CDR2 ANQGSEA. This chain's CDR3 is CSGRGSYGGYTF. CDR3 in DNA: TGCAGCGGCCGGGGGAGTTACGGGGGCTACACCTTC.

The chain employs TRBV5-1 and TRBJ2-1, with D perhaps TRBD1 (6 bases). Trimming pared 0 bases from V and 11 bases from J, leaving 15 bases between. Germline V gene sequence: CDR1 SGHRS, CDR2 YFSETQ. The CDR3 is 14 residues long. The CDR3 loop reads CASSLGGPLQQQFF. The CDR3 DNA is TGCGCCAGCAGCTTGGGGGGGCCCCTTCAACAGCAGTTCTTC. The full variable domain, with the rest looked up from reference TRBV5-1 and TRBJ2-1, is KAGVTQTPRYLIKTRGQQVTLSCSPISGHRSVSWYQQTPGQGLQFLFEYFSETQRNKGNFPGRFSGRQFSNSRSEMNVSTLELGDSALYLCASSLGGPLQQQFFGPGTRLTVL.

The chain has TRBV7-9 and TRBJ1-4; D is perhaps TRBD1 (6 bases). V dropped 3 bases and J dropped 8 bases, with 13 bases sitting between them. The CDR3 has 14 residues. The V gene's germline CDR1 is SEHNR and CDR2 FQNEAQ (reference sequence). CDR3: CASSLGGQGEKLFF. CDR3 in DNA: TGTGCCAGCAGCTTGGGGGGGCAGGGGGAAAAACTGTTTTTT.